This TCR beta chain is drawn from a study of vaccination and CD4 T cells after COVID-19. Treatment indicated: approximately 9-day PBMC culture with coronavirus spike peptide pools or control peptides (ViraFEST assay). Comment on this clonotype: What it recognizes is unknown.

Trimming took off 0 bases at V and 0 bases at J, with 6 bases between the two ends. Germline CDR1 and CDR2: LNHNV and YYDKDF (reference sequence). The CDR3 totals 15 residues. Cultured CD4+ T-cell DNA underwent Oncomine TCR Beta short-read sequencing. TCRdb reprocessed the PCR reads with MiXCR, giving one entry per CDR3 protein. The repertoire consists of over 9,000 distinct CDR3 sequences, with roughly 56% occurring once and the leading ten covering about 10%. The rearrangement uses TRBV15 and TRBJ2-1; D is unclear. The receptor was isolated from a human donor who had recovered from COVID-19. Sequences were obtained from CD4+ T cells from blood, cultured in vitro. The CDR3 region has the DNA TGTGCCACCAGCAGAGATATAGGCTCCTACAATGAGCAGTTCTTC. Its protein is CATSRDIGSYNEQFF. Supplemented by reference TRBV15 and TRBJ2-1, the full variable domain reads DAMVIQNPRYQVTQFGKPVTLSCSQTLNHNVMYWYQQKSSQAPKLLFHYYDKDFNNEADTPDNFQSRRPNTSFCFLDIRSPGLGDTAMYLCATSRDIGSYNEQFFGPGTRLTVL.